The 10 T cell receptor beta chains presented below share a single source sample, sequenced in a study of cytomegalovirus exposure and HLA in healthy donors. Researchers ran the PCR with 60 Vbeta and 13 Jbeta primers. The repertoire was sequenced with immunoSEQ multiplex PCR; TCRdb's copy has only in-frame clones and lacks some. The data contain 90,000 to 120,000 clones, approximately 74% of them seen just once; the ten biggest clones take up 12% to 15%. The sample was PBMCs. These receptors were taken from a woman aged 40 to 50 in good health and CMV-seropositive.

The chain uses TRBV6-6 and TRBJ2-1, with 8 bases aligning to TRBD2. Germline lookup yields CDR1 MNHNY and CDR2 SVGAGI (reference sequence). The J segment lost 6 bases and the V segment lost 10 bases, leaving 17 bases of the junction unmatched. This CDR3 has 16 amino acids. The CDR3: CATRYGGSGEGNEQFF. In DNA form, the CDR3 reads TGTGCCACCCGCTATGGGGGTAGCGGGGAGGGCAATGAGCAGTTCTTC.

The genes are TRBV2 and TRBJ2-3, with no clear D. The V and J ends lost 0 bases and 4 bases respectively, with 8 bases between them. Looked up from germline, CDR1 is SNHLY and CDR2 is FYNNEI. This CDR3 contains 14 residues. CDR3 amino acids: CASSEAQVPDTQYF. The CDR3 DNA follows: TGTGCCAGCAGTGAAGCCCAGGTCCCAGATACGCAGTATTTT.

The chain couples TRBV18 to TRBJ1-5; 11 positions agree with TRBD1. Trimming removed 1 base from V and 6 bases from J; junction bases left unmatched: 5. Germline CDR1 is KGHSH and CDR2 is LQKENI. This CDR3 is 16 amino acids long. The CDR3 region is CASSPQDRGLSQPQHF. In DNA form, the CDR3 reads TGTGCCAGCTCACCACAGGACAGGGGGCTTAGTCAGCCCCAGCATTTT.

V is TRBV30 and J is TRBJ1-1; D is possibly TRBD1 (5 bases). Between the trimmed V and J ends, which lost 5 bases and 1 base, there was a span of 14 bases. CDR1 and CDR2 from the germline V gene are GTSNPN and SVGIG (reference sequence). This CDR3 region has 14 residues. DNA for the CDR3: TGTGCCTGGGGGACTATGAGCCAGAACACTGAAGCTTTCTTT. As protein: CAWGTMSQNTEAFF.

The CDR3 region is CASSPRAVGRGSYGYTF. CDR3 in DNA: TGTGCCAGCAGCCCAAGAGCGGTCGGCAGGGGGTCATATGGCTACACCTTC. The genes are TRBV7-9 and TRBJ1-2; TRBD1 aligns across 7 bases. V shed 5 bases and J 5 bases; nucleotides not matched to a gene: 17. CDR3 length: 17 amino acids. The germline V gene has CDR1 SEHNR and CDR2 FQNEAQ (reference sequence).

The CDR3 DNA sequence: TGTGCCAGCACGATGGGAGGGGCCGGGACTGAAGCTTTCTTT. It specifies CASTMGGAGTEAFF. The chain is built from TRBV6-5 and TRBJ1-1, with D tentatively TRBD1 (5 bases). In germline, CDR1 is MNHEY, CDR2 SVGAGI. With 7 bases removed from V and 5 bases from J, the gap between germline ends came to 17 bases. The CDR3 spans 14 residues.

The chain joins TRBV19 to TRBJ1-2; 8 bases match TRBD1. V shed 6 bases and J 8 bases; nucleotides not matched to a gene: 11. The CDR3 extends over 14 amino acids. The germline V gene has CDR1 LNHDA and CDR2 SQIVND (reference sequence). CDR3 amino acids: CASSLPGQAGGYTF. The DNA of the CDR3 is TGTGCCAGTAGCCTACCGGGACAGGCGGGCGGCTACACCTTC.

The J gene is TRBJ2-7, the V gene TRBV4-2, with 7 bases that match TRBD1. Germline CDR1 and CDR2: LGHNA and YNFKEQ. This CDR3 region has 14 residues. V trimming: 4 bases; J trimming: 7 bases; junction bases outside the gene matches: 10. CDR3 DNA: TGTGCCAGCAGCCGCGGACAGGTCTTTGGGGAGCAGTACTTC. Its translation: CASSRGQVFGEQYF.

The chain combines TRBV7-2 with TRBJ2-3; 11 nucleotides agree with TRBD2. Looked up from germline, CDR1 is SGHTA and CDR2 is FQGNSA. This CDR3 contains 17 residues. V lost 1 base and J lost 6; bases outside the gene matches: 9. The CDR3 region is CASSLGLAGFRRDTQYF. CDR3 bases: TGTGCCAGCAGCTTAGGACTAGCGGGGTTTAGGAGGGATACGCAGTATTTT. The full variable domain, completed using reference TRBV7-2 and TRBJ2-3, is GAGVSQSPSNKVTEKGKDVELRCDPISGHTALYWYRQSLGQGLEFLIYFQGNSAPDKSGLPSDRFSAERTGGSVSTLTIQRTQQEDSAVYLCASSLGLAGFRRDTQYFGPGTRLTVL.

This clone occurred a few times. The V call is TRBV28, the J call TRBJ1-2; 10 bases align to TRBD1. The length of the CDR3 is 14 residues. Germline trimming cut 6 bases from V and 2 bases from J; bases unmatched to any gene: 3. CDR1 MDHEN and CDR2 SYDVKM come from the germline V gene. The CDR3 here is CASRTGGANYGYTF. DNA of the CDR3: TGTGCCAGCAGGACAGGGGGCGCCAACTATGGCTACACCTTC.